This TCR beta chain is from a study of regulatory T cells in long-lasting Graves disease. This clonotype was found many times. V shed 5 bases and J shed 7 bases, with 10 bases lying between them. Germline values: CDR1 MNHEY, CDR2 SVGEGT. The CDR3 runs to 12 residues. Time point: newly diagnosed GD, antithyroid drugs for less than 3 months. Generation of the TCR library employed RNA extracted from PBMCs. Investigators prepared the TCR beta libraries by applying iRepertoire HTBI primers and Arm-PCR of CDR3 regions. In the authors' methods: Identification yielded 60 or so TRBV and 14 TRBJ segments across samples. TCRdb redid the calling of the multiplex PCR reads with MiXCR, one entry per CDR3 protein. The V and J calls, along with clone size, are taken from TCRdb and not from the paper's own processing. The sample yields around 500,000 distinct CDR3 sequences, 16% seen once. The data were also submitted as part of a second study, on T cells in Graves' hyperthyroidism and ophthalmopathy.

The source of this sequence is a woman between 40 and 65 years old with Graves disease. The chain employs TRBV6-2 or TRBV6-3 and TRBJ2-3; the D is unclear. Here the sequenced sample was peripheral blood mononuclear cells (PBMCs), taken at new diagnosis, from a patient treated with antithyroid drugs. Written as DNA, the CDR3 is TGTGCCAGCAGTGAGCCGTCTTATACGCAGTATTTT. It codes for CASSEPSYTQYF.